Listed here are 29 T cell receptor beta chains from one sample, sequenced in a study of T cell responses to AZD1222 COVID-19 vaccine. Assay used: immunoSEQ multiplex PCR; TCRdb lists only in-frame clones, some missing. This repertoire shows 160,000 or so clones, roughly 91% found once; its top ten account for 1.5% to 2%. The specimen comprised peripheral blood, sampled on day 0 of AZD1222 vaccination. The receptors derive from an adult in good health.

The chain carries TRBV5-4 and TRBJ1-4, with 9 nucleotides matching TRBD1. This CDR3 contains 14 residues. Germline CDR1 SGHNT, CDR2 YYREEE (reference sequence). The ends lost 5 bases at V and 8 bases at J; junction bases unmatched: 7. CDR3 sequence: CASSSGQGMEKLFF. In DNA, the CDR3 is TGTGCCAGCAGTTCCGGACAGGGGATGGAAAAACTGTTTTTT.

The chain is built from TRBV7-9 and TRBJ2-5; perhaps TRBD1 as D (5 bases). Germline V gives CDR1 SEHNR, CDR2 FQNEAQ (reference sequence). V dropped 3 bases and J dropped 4 bases, with 15 bases sitting between them. The CDR3 has 15 amino acids. CDR3 sequence: CASSFITGWAETQYF. CDR3 DNA: TGTGCCAGCAGCTTTATAACAGGTTGGGCAGAGACCCAGTACTTC.

This clone was counted once. The chain combines TRBV2 with TRBJ1-1; the match to TRBD1 covers 7 bases. The CDR3 length is 16 residues. The junction had 9 bases not matched to a gene; V was cut back by 3 bases and J by 2 bases. Per germline, CDR1 SNHLY and CDR2 FYNNEI. CDR3 bases: TGTGCCAGCAGTGATGCGGCAGGGGGACGAAACACTGAAGCTTTCTTT. Translation: CASSDAAGGRNTEAFF. Full variable domain (rest looked up from reference TRBV2 and TRBJ1-1): EPEVTQTPSHQVTQMGQEVILRCVPISNHLYFYWYRQILGQKVEFLVSFYNNEISEKSEIFDDQFSVERPDGSNFTLKIRSTKLEDSAMYFCASSDAAGGRNTEAFFGQGTRLTVV.

The V gene is TRBV6-6, the J gene TRBJ2-7; possibly TRBD2 for D (5 bases). The CDR3 covers 12 residues. The V and J ends lost 5 bases and 4 bases respectively, with 9 bases between them. The V gene's germline CDR1 is MNHNY and CDR2 SVGAGI (reference sequence). As DNA, the CDR3 is TGTGCCAGCAGTCGGGCGGGTTACGAGCAGTACTTC. It translates to CASSRAGYEQYF.

This clone came up once. The J gene is TRBJ1-6, the V gene TRBV7-6; possibly TRBD1 for D (5 bases). The CDR3 runs to 14 residues. The germline CDR1 and CDR2 sequences are SGHVS and FNYEAQ. V was trimmed by 3 bases and J by 6 bases, leaving 9 bases between them. CDR3 amino acids: CASSLGGFNSPLHF. CDR3 bases: TGTGCCAGCAGCTTGGGGGGATTTAATTCACCCCTCCACTTT.

The V gene is TRBV3-1 (or the pseudogene TRBV3-2), the J gene TRBJ1-3, with D hard to call. Germline assignment: CDR1 LGHDT and CDR2 YNNKEL (reference sequence). The CDR3 sequence is 16 residues long. The V end lost 4 bases, the J end lost 0 bases, and 13 bases lay between the germline ends. This CDR3 is CASSLLPRYSGNTIYF. In DNA form, the CDR3 reads TGTGCCAGCAGCCTACTCCCCCGCTACTCTGGAAACACCATATATTTT.

This rearrangement joins TRBV21-1 to TRBJ2-5. TRBV21-1 is classified as a pseudogene. The CDR3 contains 11 residues. The CDR3 sequence: CASSEKETQYF. The CDR3 DNA reads as TGTGCCAGCAGCGAAAAAGAGACCCAGTACTTC.

This clone was seen just once. The V call is TRBV28, the J call TRBJ2-2; 7 nucleotides line up with TRBD2. CDR3 length: 12 amino acids. Germline V gene data show CDR1 as MDHEN and CDR2 as SYDVKM. V shed 4 bases and J 7 bases; nucleotides not matched to a gene: 0. DNA for the CDR3: TGTGCCAGCAGTTGGACTAGCGGGGAGCTGTTTTTT. It codes for CASSWTSGELFF.

CDR3 sequence (DNA): TGTGCCAGCAGCTCTACGACAGGGGGCAATCAGCCCCAGCATTTT. This encodes CASSSTTGGNQPQHF. The chain is built from TRBV11-2 and TRBJ1-5; TRBD1 aligns across 8 bases. The CDR3 length is 15 residues. Looked up from germline, CDR1 is SGHAT and CDR2 is FQNNGV. Losses at the gene ends were 4 bases for V and 2 bases for J; bases not matched to a gene: 4.

This clone was detected only once. The CDR3 reads CASSSPSTTGFNQPQHF. The DNA for the CDR3 is TGTGCCAGCAGTTCCCCCTCGACTACAGGCTTCAATCAGCCCCAGCATTTT. The chain combines TRBV28 with TRBJ1-5; D may be TRBD1 (5 bases). V was pared by 4 bases and J by 3 bases, with 19 bases between. The CDR3 has 17 residues. Germline V CDR1 and CDR2: MDHEN, SYDVKM.

This clone occurred once. The V call is TRBV14, the J call TRBJ2-5; 7 nucleotides match TRBD1. The CDR3 is made up of 14 amino acids. Germline values: CDR1 SGHDN, CDR2 FVKESK. The V and J ends lost 4 bases and 2 bases, in that order; junction bases with no gene match: 4. The DNA for the CDR3 is TGTGCCAGCAGCCCTTTGGACAGGCAAGAGACCCAGTACTTC. Amino acid sequence: CASSPLDRQETQYF. The whole variable domain, remainder taken from reference TRBV14 and TRBJ2-5, is EAGVTQFPSHSVIEKGQTVTLRCDPISGHDNLYWYRRVMGKEIKFLLHFVKESKQDESGMPNNRFLAERTGGTYSTLKVQPAELEDSGVYFCASSPLDRQETQYFGPGTRLLVL.

The chain uses TRBV27 and TRBJ2-3; no definite D call. The length of the CDR3 is 14 residues. From germline, CDR1 is MNHEY and CDR2 SMNVEV (reference sequence). V shed 1 base and J shed 2 bases, with 7 bases lying between them. The CDR3 sequence is CASSLLANTDTQYF. The CDR3 DNA sequence: TGTGCCAGCAGTTTATTGGCAAACACAGATACGCAGTATTTT.

The chain employs TRBV30 and TRBJ1-2, with 7 bases aligning to TRBD1. The CDR3 runs 12 residues. With V trimmed by 2 bases and J by 8 bases, 5 bases remained unmatched. Per the germline V gene, CDR1 is GTSNPN and CDR2 is SVGIG (reference sequence). The CDR3 nucleotides are TGTGCCTGGAGTAAGGGGGCCGGCGGCTACACCTTC. Protein: CAWSKGAGGYTF.

The chain carries TRBV27 and TRBJ1-2; no clear D gene. Germline loops: CDR1 MNHEY, CDR2 SMNVEV (reference sequence). Trimming removed 10 bases at V and 2 bases at J, with 8 bases between. This CDR3 spans 11 amino acids. Here the CDR3 reads CAIKSNYGYTF. In nucleotides, the CDR3 is TGTGCCATCAAAAGCAACTATGGCTACACCTTC.

Sample share makes this clone medium-sized. The chain links TRBV28 to TRBJ1-5, with D unclear. Germline CDR1 is MDHEN and CDR2 is SYDVKM. The CDR3 extends over 14 amino acids. The V end lost 2 bases, the J end lost 5 bases, and 10 bases lay between the germline ends. CDR3 sequence (DNA): TGTGCCAGCAGTTTAACGGCTCGGGATCAGCCCCAGCATTTT. Its translation is CASSLTARDQPQHF.

The chain couples TRBV7-2 to TRBJ1-2; the D is unclear. V gave up 4 bases and J gave up 8 bases, with 14 bases separating them. CDR1 and CDR2 from the germline V gene are SGHTA and FQGNSA. The CDR3 sequence is 13 residues long. The CDR3 DNA reads as TGTGCCAGCAGCTCCTATGCGGTGTCCGGCTACACCTTC. It codes for CASSSYAVSGYTF.

This chain connects TRBV6-5 to TRBJ1-2; weak D call: TRBD1 (5 bases). The germline V gene encodes CDR1 MNHEY and CDR2 SVGAGI. The CDR3 is 13 amino acids. Trimming took 7 bases from V and 4 from J, leaving 13 bases between them. CDR3 sequence (DNA): TGTGCCAGCAAACAGGACGGAACCTATGGCTACACCTTC. Its translation is CASKQDGTYGYTF.

This clone was detected only once. The genes are TRBV28 and TRBJ1-6, with D possibly being TRBD1 (6 bases). Germline V gene sequence: CDR1 MDHEN, CDR2 SYDVKM. Trimming took 6 bases from V and 7 from J, leaving 19 bases between them. This CDR3 comprises 16 residues. In DNA, the CDR3 is TGTGCCAGCAGGGGGGGGGCAGGGAGTCAGAATTCACCCCTCCACTTT. Encoded protein: CASRGGAGSQNSPLHF.

V usage is TRBV5-5 and J usage is TRBJ2-5; D call uncertain. Per germline, CDR1 SGHKS and CDR2 YYEKEE (reference sequence). V gave up 4 bases and J gave up 5 bases, with 15 bases separating them. The length of the CDR3 is 14 residues. The CDR3 region is CASSLTSGMETQYF. The CDR3 DNA reads TGTGCCAGCAGCCTAACCTCAGGAATGGAGACCCAGTACTTC.

This clone has a handful of counts. This chain links TRBV6-5 with TRBJ1-5; D perhaps matches TRBD1 (6 bases). This CDR3 is built from 15 residues. The V gene lost 6 bases and the J gene lost 0 bases, with 12 bases spanning the gap. Germline CDR1 and CDR2: MNHEY and SVGAGI. CDR3 loop: CASRESGDSNQPQHF. CDR3 nucleotides: TGTGCCAGCAGAGAGTCAGGGGATAGCAATCAGCCCCAGCATTTT.

The chain links TRBV11-2 to TRBJ1-1, with a possible D match to TRBD1 (6 bases). CDR1 is SGHAT, CDR2 FQNNGV, per germline. CDR3 length: 14 residues. Between the trimmed V and J ends, which lost 0 bases and 11 bases, there was a span of 16 bases. The CDR3 nucleotides read TGTGCCAGCAGCTTAGAACCGGACAGCCCCGTCGCTTTCTTT. Translating gives CASSLEPDSPVAFF.

V is TRBV28 and J is TRBJ1-1, with 7 positions matching TRBD1. Unmatched junction bases numbered 12, after V lost 8 bases and J lost 0 bases. Germline CDR1 and CDR2: MDHEN and SYDVKM. The CDR3 consists of 16 residues. The CDR3 protein is CASVRDSQALNTEAFF. In DNA form, the CDR3 reads TGTGCCAGCGTCCGGGACAGCCAGGCTCTGAACACTGAAGCTTTCTTT.

The genes are TRBV10-1 and TRBJ2-5, with 14 bases lining up with TRBD2. There are 16 residues in the CDR3. V trimming: 5 bases; J trimming: 5 bases; junction bases outside the gene matches: 7. Germline CDR1 is WNHNN and CDR2 is SYGVQD (reference sequence). The CDR3 region is CASSRGLAGVEETQYF. In nucleotides, the CDR3 is TGCGCCAGCAGTCGGGGACTAGCGGGAGTGGAGGAGACCCAGTACTTC.

This rearrangement joins TRBV18 to TRBJ1-3; perhaps TRBD1 as D (5 bases). V was clipped by 3 bases and J by 0 bases, with 9 bases between them. The germline V gene has CDR1 KGHSH and CDR2 LQKENI. The CDR3 contains 15 residues. The CDR3 spells CASSPTDRSGNTIYF. DNA for the CDR3: TGTGCCAGCTCACCGACAGACCGCTCTGGAAACACCATATATTTT.

The chain recombines TRBV28 with TRBJ1-2; D call uncertain. Between the trimmed V and J ends, which lost 10 bases and 4 bases, there was a span of 10 bases. The germline gives CDR1 MDHEN, CDR2 SYDVKM. The length of the CDR3 is 11 residues. CDR3 sequence reads: CATGTSYGYTF. Written as DNA, the CDR3 is TGTGCCACCGGCACGAGCTATGGCTACACCTTC.

This chain uses TRBV6-1 with TRBJ2-3; weak D call: TRBD1 (6 bases). V shed 3 bases and J shed 2 bases, with 9 bases lying between them. Looked up from germline, CDR1 is MNHNS and CDR2 is SASEGT. This CDR3 region has 14 residues. DNA of the CDR3: TGTGCCAGCAGTGACGTGGGGGCCACAGATACGCAGTATTTT. Residues: CASSDVGATDTQYF.

The chain links TRBV6-2 or TRBV6-3 to TRBJ2-5; D unclear. CDR3 length: 13 amino acids. The V end was cut by 2 bases, the J end by 4 bases, with 8 bases between. Per germline, CDR1 MNHEY and CDR2 SVGEGT. The CDR3, as DNA: TGTGCCAGCAGTTACCTGGTGGGAGAGACCCAGTACTTC. This encodes CASSYLVGETQYF.

The chain combines TRBV27 with TRBJ1-2; D might be TRBD1 (5 bases). The germline CDR1 and CDR2 sequences are MNHEY and SMNVEV (reference sequence). V was trimmed by 5 bases and J by 5 bases, leaving 15 bases between them. The CDR3 spans 14 residues. CDR3: CASSLGGGRYGYTF. The CDR3 coding sequence is TGTGCCAGCAGTCTGGGGGGGGGTAGGTATGGCTACACCTTC.

In its sample, this clone was seen once. The chain couples TRBV30 to TRBJ1-3, with D perhaps TRBD1 (5 bases). This CDR3 region has 12 residues. V lost 5 bases and J lost 1, with 6 bases in between. The germline V gene encodes CDR1 GTSNPN and CDR2 SVGIG (reference sequence). The CDR3 region has the DNA TGTGCCTGGTCAGGGTCTGGAAACACCATATATTTT. Protein: CAWSGSGNTIYF.